A single sample gave rise to the 21 T cell receptor beta chains below, sequenced in a study of T cells after yellow fever vaccination. One entry per CDR3 protein, called by TCRdb with MiXCR from the 5' RACE reads. This sample has 150,000 to 200,000 distinct CDR3 sequences, with about 6.2% found just once. The sequenced sample was CD4+ T cells sorted from PBMCs, obtained on the day of the first yellow fever vaccination. The receptors shown here come from a man aged 18-30 years who received the YFV17D yellow fever vaccine.

The chain combines TRBV20-1 with TRBJ2-1; D ambiguous. Germline values: CDR1 DFQATT, CDR2 SNEGSKA (reference sequence). Trimming took off 0 bases at V and 5 bases at J, with 14 bases between the two ends. This CDR3 spans 15 amino acids. This chain's CDR3 is CSARDQARGHNEQFF. CDR3 bases: TGCAGTGCTAGAGACCAAGCTAGAGGTCACAATGAGCAGTTCTTC.

This clonotype has ten or more counts. The chain combines TRBV5-5 with TRBJ2-1; weak D call: TRBD1 (5 bases). The CDR3 is 16 amino acids. V dropped 5 bases and J dropped 2 bases, with 17 bases sitting between them. Germline CDR1 and CDR2: SGHKS and YYEKEE (reference sequence). The CDR3 loop is CASRPTANLAYNEQFF. CDR3 DNA sequence: TGTGCCAGCAGACCGACAGCGAATCTCGCCTACAATGAGCAGTTCTTC.

There are many counts of this clonotype. The chain couples TRBV9 to TRBJ1-6; D call uncertain. CDR3 length: 16 amino acids. Germline values: CDR1 SGDLS, CDR2 YYNGEE. Trimming pared 0 bases from V and 8 bases from J, leaving 15 bases between. The CDR3 DNA is TGTGCCAGCAGCGTAGGGGATGCCGAGGTGGATTCACCCCTCCACTTT. It yields the protein CASSVGDAEVDSPLHF.

This clonotype was recorded at least ten times. This chain uses TRBV20-1 with TRBJ1-6; 8 nucleotides line up with TRBD1. The CDR3 totals 13 residues. The trim removed 6 bases at V and 11 bases at J, leaving 9 bases unmatched. Germline-derived CDR1 and CDR2 are DFQATT and SNEGSKA (reference sequence). The CDR3 region has the DNA TGCAGTGCGAAGCCGGGACAGGACACACCCCTCCACTTT. Protein product: CSAKPGQDTPLHF.

This clonotype has at least ten counts. CDR3 region: CASSLVGMSNQPQHF. DNA for the CDR3: TGTGCCAGCAGCTTAGTGGGTATGAGCAATCAGCCCCAGCATTTT. The chain couples TRBV7-2 to TRBJ1-5, with D unclear. Trimming stripped 1 base from V and 1 base from J, with 8 bases between. Germline loops: CDR1 SGHTA, CDR2 FQGNSA. The CDR3 is 15 amino acids.

This clonotype was recorded at least ten times. The chain employs TRBV7-3 and TRBJ2-3; TRBD2 is a possible D gene (5 bases). Germline-derived CDR1 and CDR2 are SGHTA and FQGTGA. V was shortened by 4 bases and J by 1 base, with 21 bases between the two germline ends. This CDR3 contains 18 residues. CDR3 sequence: CASSSYRGHPTGTDTQYF. The DNA of the CDR3 is TGTGCCAGCAGCTCCTACCGGGGTCACCCCACCGGCACAGATACGCAGTATTTT. Using reference TRBV7-3 and TRBJ2-3 for the parts outside the CDR3, the full variable domain is GAGVSQTPSNKVTEKGKYVELRCDPISGHTALYWYRQSLGQGPEFLIYFQGTGAADDSGLPNDRFFAVRPEGSVSTLKIQRTERGDSAVYLCASSSYRGHPTGTDTQYFGPGTRLTVL.

As regards this clonotype: A much larger clone differs from this one at a single base, so this may be a read error. The chain joins TRBV29-1 to TRBJ2-5, with D possibly matching TRBD2 (5 bases). The CDR3 length is 12 residues. Deletions cut 6 bases from V and 6 bases from J, with 14 bases between. Germline V gene data show CDR1 as SQVTM and CDR2 as ANQGSEA. CDR3 nucleotide sequence: TGCAGCGTAGAGGCTAGCTCAAAGACCCAGTACTTC. This translates into CSVEASSKTQYF.

This clonotype was recorded at least ten times. The rearrangement joins TRBV4-3 to TRBJ2-3, with D possibly being TRBD1 (7 bases). This CDR3 is built from 16 residues. Trimming left V 2 bases short and J 1 base short, with 13 bases between. Germline loops: CDR1 LGHNA, CDR2 YSLEER. The CDR3 coding sequence is TGCGCCAGCAGCCAAACAGGAGGGACAGGCACAGATACGCAGTATTTT. This encodes CASSQTGGTGTDTQYF.

This clonotype was observed many times. V is TRBV9 and J is TRBJ2-1, with 7 positions matching TRBD2. Looked up from germline, CDR1 is SGDLS and CDR2 is YYNGEE. V dropped 3 bases and J dropped 13; count of bases not matched to a gene: 16. This CDR3 comprises 15 residues. The CDR3 sequence: CASSAGGWVPSGQFF. The CDR3 coding sequence is TGTGCCAGCAGCGCGGGAGGATGGGTCCCTTCGGGCCAGTTCTTC.

The sample holds a few counts of this clonotype. J is TRBJ2-1 and V is TRBV5-1; D ambiguous. The CDR3 runs 16 residues. The germline CDR1 and CDR2 sequences are SGHRS and YFSETQ. V dropped 0 bases and J dropped 7 bases, with 17 bases sitting between them. CDR3 DNA: TGCGCCAGCAGCTTGGTCGTCAGTCTATATGGGAATGAGCAGTTCTTC. It yields the protein CASSLVVSLYGNEQFF.

This clonotype appeared many times. The chain has TRBV12-3 or TRBV12-4 and TRBJ1-4; D unresolved. CDR3 size: 13 residues. V lost 6 bases, J lost 7 bases, and 12 bases lay in between. CDR3 sequence reads: CASSRREGEKLFF. The CDR3 DNA reads TGTGCCAGCAGCAGACGGGAGGGTGAAAAACTGTTTTTT.

This clonotype was seen many times. CDR3 sequence: CASSLRLARETQYF. In nucleotides, the CDR3 is TGCGCCAGCAGCTTGCGGCTCGCGCGGGAGACCCAGTACTTC. The chain combines TRBV5-1 with TRBJ2-5; D call uncertain. CDR1 and CDR2 from the germline V gene are SGHRS and YFSETQ. The CDR3 contains 14 residues. The V end was cut by 1 base, the J end by 5 bases, with 12 bases between.

This clonotype was seen ten or more times. The chain uses TRBV6-5 and TRBJ2-1; 10 bases are shared with TRBD2. CDR1 and CDR2 from the germline V gene are MNHEY and SVGAGI. The V gene end was trimmed by 2 bases and the J gene end by 8 bases; junction bases not matched to a gene: 6. CDR3 length: 15 amino acids. The CDR3 region has the DNA TGTGCCAGCAGTTACCAGCGGGGGGGCAGGTATGAGCAGTTCTTC. The encoded protein is CASSYQRGGRYEQFF.

This clonotype was seen repeatedly, ten times or more. The V call is TRBV7-2, the J call TRBJ2-5; TRBD2 agrees at 9 bases. This CDR3 comprises 14 residues. Trimming at V came to 5 bases and at J to 5 bases, leaving 6 bases not matched to a gene. Germline CDR1 is SGHTA and CDR2 is FQGNSA. The CDR3 DNA sequence: TGTGCCAGCAGCCCCACCGGACTAGCGGAGACCCAGTACTTC. Amino acids: CASSPTGLAETQYF.

This clonotype was seen repeatedly, ten times or more. V is TRBV29-1 and J is TRBJ2-3; D is unclear. The CDR3 contains 13 residues. Trimming took 4 bases from V and 2 from J, leaving 10 bases between them. CDR1 is SQVTM and CDR2 is ANQGSEA in the germline V gene. DNA for the CDR3: TGCAGCGTTGGGACGAGGCACACAGATACGCAGTATTTT. Amino acids: CSVGTRHTDTQYF.

This chain connects TRBV6-5 to TRBJ2-7; the match to TRBD2 covers 8 bases. The CDR3 length is 16 residues. Trimming took 0 bases from V and 0 from J; bases not matched to a gene: 4. Per germline, CDR1 MNHEY and CDR2 SVGAGI. CDR3 nucleotides: TGTGCCAGCAGTTACTCGTCCCTAGCGGGCTCCTACGAGCAGTACTTC. Protein product: CASSYSSLAGSYEQYF.

This clonotype was counted at least ten times. CDR3 sequence reads: CASSQGQRLGETQYF. As DNA, the CDR3 is TGTGCCAGCAGCCAGGGACAGAGGCTCGGGGAGACCCAGTACTTC. The chain has TRBV5-4 and TRBJ2-5, with TRBD1 matching over 7 bases. V shed 4 bases, J shed 5 bases, and the junction held 11 bases outside the gene matches. The CDR3 length is 15 residues. Germline CDR1 and CDR2: SGHNT and YYREEE (reference sequence). Drawing the rest from reference TRBV5-4 and TRBJ2-5, the complete variable domain is ETGVTQSPTHLIKTRGQQVTLRCSSQSGHNTVSWYQQALGQGPQFIFQYYREEENGRGNFPPRFSGLQFPNYSSELNVNALELDDSALYLCASSQGQRLGETQYFGPGTRLLVL.

Many counts were recorded for this clonotype. This chain uses TRBV5-1 with TRBJ1-1; unclear D gene. Germline V lookup: CDR1 SGHRS, CDR2 YFSETQ. CDR3 length: 15 residues. V lost 4 bases and J 4 bases, leaving 17 bases between the germline ends. The CDR3 nucleotides are TGCGCCAGCAGCACGGACCTTACCCCAACCACTGAAGCTTTCTTT. It encodes CASSTDLTPTTEAFF.

The CDR3 nucleotides are TGTGCCAGCAGTTTAGTCGTGGGGGCAGATGGAAACACCATATATTTT. Protein: CASSLVVGADGNTIYF. The chain couples TRBV28 to TRBJ1-3; D is perhaps TRBD1 (6 bases). Trimming shortened V by 2 bases and J by 3 bases, and 14 bases separated the two germline ends. The germline gives CDR1 MDHEN, CDR2 SYDVKM. This CDR3 is built from 16 residues. Full variable domain (rest looked up from reference TRBV28 and TRBJ1-3): DVKVTQSSRYLVKRTGEKVFLECVQDMDHENMFWYRQDPGLGLRLIYFSYDVKMKEKGDIPEGYSVSREKKERFSLILESASTNQTSMYLCASSLVVGADGNTIYFGEGSWLTVV.

Ten or more counts support this clonotype. The genes are TRBV12-3 or TRBV12-4 and TRBJ1-1; 8 bases are a match to TRBD1. With 4 bases clipped from V and 0 bases from J, the junction kept 10 bases outside the gene matches. This CDR3 is built from 17 residues. CDR3 DNA: TGTGCCAGCAGTTCCAGGGGGCGCCTGGGAATGAACACTGAAGCTTTCTTT. Translating it yields CASSSRGRLGMNTEAFF.

Note on this clonotype: Since a much larger clone is just one base distant, this may be a read error. The gene calls are TRBV2 and TRBJ1-5; no clear D. The CDR3 totals 13 residues. Germline V gives CDR1 SNHLY, CDR2 FYNNEI. The V and J ends lost 8 bases and 1 base respectively, with 9 bases between them. For the CDR3, the DNA is TGTGCCAGCGGTCTGGGGAGCAATCAGCCCCAGCATTTT. Its translation is CASGLGSNQPQHF. Drawing the rest from reference TRBV2 and TRBJ1-5, the complete variable domain is EPEVTQTPSHQVTQMGQEVILRCVPISNHLYFYWYRQILGQKVEFLVSFYNNEISEKSEIFDDQFSVERPDGSNFTLKIRSTKLEDSAMYFCASGLGSNQPQHFGDGTRLSIL.